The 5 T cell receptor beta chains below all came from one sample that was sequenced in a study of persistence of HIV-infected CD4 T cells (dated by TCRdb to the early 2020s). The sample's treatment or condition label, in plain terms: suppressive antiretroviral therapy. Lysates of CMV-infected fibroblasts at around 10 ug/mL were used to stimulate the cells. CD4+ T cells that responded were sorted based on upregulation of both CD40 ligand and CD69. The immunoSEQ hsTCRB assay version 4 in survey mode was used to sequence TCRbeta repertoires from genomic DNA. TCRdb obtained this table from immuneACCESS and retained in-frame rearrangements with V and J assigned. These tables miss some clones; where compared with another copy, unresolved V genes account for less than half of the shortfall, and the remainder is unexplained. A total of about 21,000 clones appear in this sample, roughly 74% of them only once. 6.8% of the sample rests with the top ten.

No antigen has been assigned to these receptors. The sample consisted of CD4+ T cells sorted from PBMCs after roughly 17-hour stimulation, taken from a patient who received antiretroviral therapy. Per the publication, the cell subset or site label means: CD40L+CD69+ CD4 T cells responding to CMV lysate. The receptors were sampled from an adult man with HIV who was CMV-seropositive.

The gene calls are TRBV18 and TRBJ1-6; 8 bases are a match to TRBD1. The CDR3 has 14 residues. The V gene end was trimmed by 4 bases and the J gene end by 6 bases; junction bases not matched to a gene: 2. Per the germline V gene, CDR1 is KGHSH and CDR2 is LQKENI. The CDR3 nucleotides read TGTGCCAGCTCACGGGACAGGACTAATTCACCCCTCCACTTT. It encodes CASSRDRTNSPLHF.

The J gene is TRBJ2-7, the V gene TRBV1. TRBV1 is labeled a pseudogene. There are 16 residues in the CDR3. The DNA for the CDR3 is TGCACCAGCACGGGGGCCTCCACAGGGACTCACTACGAGCAGTACTTC. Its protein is CTSTGASTGTHYEQYF.

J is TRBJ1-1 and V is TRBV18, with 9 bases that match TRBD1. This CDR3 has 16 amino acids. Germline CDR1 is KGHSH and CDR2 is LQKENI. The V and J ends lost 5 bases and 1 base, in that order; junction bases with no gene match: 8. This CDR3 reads CASSSLMGQGNTEAFF. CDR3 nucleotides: TGTGCCAGCTCAAGTCTTATGGGACAGGGGAACACTGAAGCTTTCTTT.

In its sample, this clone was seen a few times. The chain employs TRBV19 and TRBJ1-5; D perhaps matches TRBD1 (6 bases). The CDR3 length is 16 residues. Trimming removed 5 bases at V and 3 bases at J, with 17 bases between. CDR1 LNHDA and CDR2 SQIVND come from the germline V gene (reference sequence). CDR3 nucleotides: TGTGCCAGTAGTCTTTATTCAGGGGTGTTCAATCAGCCCCAGCATTTT. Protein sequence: CASSLYSGVFNQPQHF.

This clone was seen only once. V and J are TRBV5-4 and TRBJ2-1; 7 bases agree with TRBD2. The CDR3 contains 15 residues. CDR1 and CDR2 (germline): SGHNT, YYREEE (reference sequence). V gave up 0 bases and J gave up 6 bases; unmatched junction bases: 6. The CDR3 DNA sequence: TGTGCCAGCAGCTTGGGGGGTGCTAGCGGCAATGAGCAGTTCTTC. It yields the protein CASSLGGASGNEQFF.